This TCR beta chain was sequenced for a study of T cell repertoires in cytomegalovirus infection. For the study at large: HLA-B-restricted CMV epitopes that are well studied, plus recently identified HLA-C-restricted ones, were used by the study. Carrying CMV and the relevant HLA type showed in public TCR beta signatures. Broader study findings: HLA-C-restricted CMV clonotypes gave the most frequent clonotype in two of eight donors. Cumulative public TCR beta family frequency identified CMV carriers with the relevant HLA.

TCRdb re-called the reads through MiXCR, storing one row per CDR3 protein. The repertoire holds about 500,000 distinct CDR3 sequences, with about 33% as singletons. This clonotype was seen more than once but under ten times. Its antigen is unidentified. This receptor was identified in a human donor in good health (CMV status not recorded). Some clones in this sample may be carry-over from other donors' samples. The sequencing here drew on cultured PBMCs, taken from culture after CMV antigen stimulation.

The CDR3 loop reads CASSFGQIITGELFF. The CDR3 coding sequence is TGTGCCAGCAGTTTTGGGCAGATAATCACCGGGGAGCTGTTTTTT. J is TRBJ2-2 and V is TRBV6-2 or TRBV6-3; the D is unclear. V shed 4 bases and J shed 4 bases, with 13 bases lying between them. CDR3 length: 15 amino acids. The germline V gene encodes CDR1 MNHEY and CDR2 SVGEGT.